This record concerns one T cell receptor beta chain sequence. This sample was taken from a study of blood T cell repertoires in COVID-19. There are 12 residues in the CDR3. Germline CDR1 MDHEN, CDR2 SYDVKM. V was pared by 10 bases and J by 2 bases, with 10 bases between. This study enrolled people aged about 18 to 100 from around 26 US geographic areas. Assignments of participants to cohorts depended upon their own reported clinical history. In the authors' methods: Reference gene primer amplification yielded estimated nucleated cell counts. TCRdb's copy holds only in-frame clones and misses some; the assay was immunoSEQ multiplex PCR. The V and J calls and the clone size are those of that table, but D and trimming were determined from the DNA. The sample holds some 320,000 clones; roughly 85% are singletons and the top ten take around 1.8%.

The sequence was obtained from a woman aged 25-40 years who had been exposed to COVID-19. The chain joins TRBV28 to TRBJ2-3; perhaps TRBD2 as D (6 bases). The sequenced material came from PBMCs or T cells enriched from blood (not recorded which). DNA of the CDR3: TGTGCCACTGGGACTTACACAGATACGCAGTATTTT. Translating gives CATGTYTDTQYF.